This T cell receptor beta chain is drawn from a study of T-cell reconstitution after alpha-beta-depleted transplantation in children. Researchers prepared the TCRbeta library using unique molecular identifiers, the study reports. In TCRdb, the PCR reads were re-called with MiXCR into one record per CDR3 protein. The sample yields roughly 610,000 distinct CDR3 sequences, roughly a tenth seen once. The table lists this clonotype with many counts. J lost 8 bases, V lost 6 bases, and 11 bases had no gene match. Per germline, CDR1 DFQATT and CDR2 SNEGSKA (reference sequence). This CDR3 comprises 16 residues.

The chain links TRBV20-1 to TRBJ2-1, with 15 bases matching TRBD2. The clonotype originates from a human donor who donated a stem cell graft to a child with acute myeloid leukemia. This material consisted of PBMCs from the stem cell graft donor, taken from the stem cell graft. CDR3 coding DNA: TGCAGTGCAGCCGGACTAGCGGGAGGGGGCAGGGATGAGCAGTTCTTC. Translation gives CSAAGLAGGGRDEQFF.